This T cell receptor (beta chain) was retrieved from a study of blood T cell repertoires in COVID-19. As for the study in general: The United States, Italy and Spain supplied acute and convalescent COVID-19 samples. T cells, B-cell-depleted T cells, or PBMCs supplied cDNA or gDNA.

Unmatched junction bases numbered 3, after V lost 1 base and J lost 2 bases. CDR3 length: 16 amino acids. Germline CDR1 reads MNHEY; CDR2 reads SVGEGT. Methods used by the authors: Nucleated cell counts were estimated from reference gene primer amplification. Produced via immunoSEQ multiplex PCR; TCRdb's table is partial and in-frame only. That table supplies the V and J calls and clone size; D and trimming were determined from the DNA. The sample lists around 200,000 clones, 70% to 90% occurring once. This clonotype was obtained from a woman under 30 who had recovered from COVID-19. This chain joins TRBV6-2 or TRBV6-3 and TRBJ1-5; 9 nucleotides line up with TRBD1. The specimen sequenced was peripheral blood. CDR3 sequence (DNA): TGTGCCAGCAGTTACTTGGGACAGGGTGGCAATCAGCCCCAGCATTTT. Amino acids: CASSYLGQGGNQPQHF.